The present T cell receptor beta chain was sequenced within a study of shared clonotypes between healthy human individuals (dated by TCRdb to 2018 to 2020). In terms of the full investigation: The cohort comprised two women and three men aged 18 to 49 years. Per donor, three plates each were used for CD4 naive and CD4 memory, two for CD8 naive, and one for CD8 memory. To estimate repertoire size and how much clonotypes are shared between individuals, the study performed deep sequencing of blood TCR repertoires from about 5 healthy adults. To increase sequencing depth and limit assay-specific biases, different laboratories used diverse techniques to prepare libraries and sequence TCR repertoires. Per donor, leukapheresis produced somewhere between about 0.85 and 8.9 billion PBMCs.

There are 11 amino acids in the CDR3, from cysteine to phenylalanine inclusive. Kept here is only the CDR3 DNA, which spans 33 bases and is read in frame from base 1. Sequences WNHNN (CDR1) and SYGVQD (CDR2) are obtained from the germline V gene (reference sequence). Healthy HIV-negative adults with no recently reported acute infections or vaccinations were included as donors. Every donor was a Caucasian adult living in Nashville, Tennessee, USA. CD4+ T cells were enriched through magnetic negative selection, after which naive cells were positively selected on CD45RA and the remaining negative fraction served as the memory subset. Blood was collected by leukapheresis, and PBMCs were isolated by Ficoll-Histopaque density gradient centrifugation and then cryopreserved in liquid nitrogen vapor phase. Purity and quantity of every magnetically sorted T cell population were checked by analytical flow cytometry. From each sorted fraction, genomic DNA was isolated and quantified by UV absorbance on a Nanodrop 2000c.

Paper-wide results and their limitations: Naive subsets generally had larger estimated clonotype richness than memory subsets. When a few donors were compared, the shared fraction of clonotypes was 5% to 6.5% for naive CD4, approximately 3.3% for naive CD8, 2% to 2.5% for memory CD4, and less than 0.45% for memory CD8. Sampling was limited to blood, and TCR repertoires in tissue likely differ from TCR repertoires in blood. The genetic and exposure-history diversity represented was limited by the small number of donors. Pairwise subsampling led to the expectation that sequencing depth would affect the degree of clonotype sharing among donors. Clonotypes shared by all four sorted-subset donors showed higher generation probabilities than non-shared clonotypes. Incomplete sequencing was indicated by rarefaction of sorted-subset datasets, despite the large sequencing depth.

Using the deep immunoSEQ assay, TCR CDR3 regions were amplified from genomic DNA by multiplex PCR. For each cell subset, the extracted genomic DNA was distributed evenly across all wells of several immunoSEQ 96-well plates, and each plate served as one replicate. For sorted subsets, approximately 210 ng of genomic DNA, equivalent to roughly 33,000 T cell genomes, went into each replicate PCR. The purified libraries were quantified using a Qubit 3.0 fluorometer, sized with a Bioanalyzer 2100, and then quantified again using the KAPA Library Quantification kit. Every immunoSEQ 96-well plate was sequenced on a separate single-read 150-cycle Illumina NextSeq 550 flow cell. The published analysis was carried out like this. The immunoSEQ output contained only junctional sequences without quality scores, so filtering could not match that applied to full-length reads. Sequences were annotated with PyIR, a Python wrapper for IgBLAST v1.9, using IMGT germline references to assign V/J genes and CDR3. Reads were filtered out if the reads had weak V/J assignments (E-value above 1e-6), no CDR3, stop codons, out-of-frame junctions, or ambiguous translated residues. V3J clonotypes were defined as sequences sharing an identical inferred V gene, J gene, and CDR3 amino acid sequence. To compute the percentage overlap between repertoires, the number of shared unique clonotypes was divided by the size of the smaller repertoire. Richness of each repertoire was evaluated using RTK rarefaction, the Chao1 estimator, and Recon v2.1 estimates of unobserved clonotypes. Generation probabilities for all TCRbeta clonotypes obtained by the gDNA method from a handful of donors were computed using OLGA. Held by TCRdb, this immuneACCESS table contains in-frame sequences only and omits some clones. Under half of the omission traces to an unresolved V gene where checked; the cause of the rest is unknown. From that table come the V and J calls and clone size; the DNA was used to work out D and trimming. Within this sample are millions of clones, with approximately 95% of them counted one time only. The leading ten clones occupy roughly 0.13% of the sample.

This clone was seen only a few times. The antigen it recognizes is unknown. One end of the junction is discordant with germline, which a read error may explain. Sequencing was performed on naive CD4+ T cells sorted from blood. In light of the paper, this sample's cell subset or site label describes: CD45RA+ positively selected. This TCR derives from a man aged 18 to 30 in good health. Recombination connected TRBV10-1 to TRBJ1-2; TRBD1 is a possible D gene, resting on 6 matching bases. The encoded CDR3 is CASSNGQFPSF. The DNA sequence is as follows: TGCGCCAGCAGTAACGGACAGTTTCCCTCATTC.